Below, one TCR beta chain is given with its context. This sample was taken from a study of blood T cell repertoires in COVID-19. Trimming took off 0 bases at V and 16 bases at J, with 23 bases between the two ends. This CDR3 comprises 15 residues. Per germline, CDR1 SGHNT and CDR2 YYREEE (reference sequence). This table comes from immunoSEQ multiplex PCR, and its TCRdb copy is limited to in-frame clones, with some not included. The data hold fewer than 300,000 clones, with approximately 85% observed a single time. This clonotype was obtained from a woman in her 30s who had recovered from COVID-19. This chain uses TRBV5-4 with TRBJ2-1; a weak D match, TRBD2 (7 bases). Specimen: PBMCs or T cells enriched from blood (not recorded which). CDR3: CASSLVGGGPGEYFF. DNA of the CDR3: TGTGCCAGCAGCTTGGTGGGCGGGGGCCCGGGGGAATATTTCTTC.